The clone carrying this TCR beta chain was observed a few times. The data derive from a study of CD8 T cells in Susac syndrome. TEMRA cells were FACS-enriched, with CD8+ and CD4+ T cells isolated negatively. After extraction with the RNeasy kit, roughly 0.5 to 1 ug of the RNA was reverse transcribed using random hexamers. Amplification of TCR beta CDR3 by immunoSEQ multiplex PCR spanned 54 Vbeta and 13 Jbeta. TCRdb re-called the immunoSEQ multiplex PCR reads with MiXCR, one entry per CDR3 protein. The table has about 130,000 distinct CDR3 sequences, about 95% seen once. This CDR3 region has 11 residues. Looked up from germline, CDR1 is SGHNT and CDR2 is YENEEA. V lost 4 bases to trimming and J lost 7 bases, with 5 bases between them.

V usage is TRBV11-3 and J usage is TRBJ2-1; D is unclear. The TCR comes from a human donor with Susac syndrome. The sequenced sample consisted of CD8+ T cells from PBMCs. The DNA for the CDR3 is TGTGCCAGCAGCTACGGGAATGAGCAGTTCTTC. Residues: CASSYGNEQFF.